This T cell receptor (beta chain) was captured by sequencing in a study of regulatory T cells in long-lasting Graves disease. This clonotype appeared many times. Combining iRepertoire HTBI primers with Arm-PCR of CDR3 regions, the authors built TCR beta libraries. TCRdb re-called the multiplex PCR reads through MiXCR, storing one row per CDR3 protein. The sample includes about 400,000 distinct CDR3 sequences, roughly 20% of them seen just once. The sample's time point: persistent/refractory GD, antithyroid drugs over 5 years with positive TRAb. From RNA extracted from PBMCs, the TCR library was made. Sequenced material: peripheral blood mononuclear cells (PBMCs), taken when the disease was refractory, from a patient treated with antithyroid drugs. The TCR was taken from a female donor with Graves disease.

In nucleotides, the CDR3 is TGCAGTGCTAGAAGTACAGGCTCATGGGAGCAGTACTTC. Protein: CSARSTGSWEQYF. The chain is built from TRBV20-1 and TRBJ2-7; D perhaps matches TRBD1 (5 bases). Trimming stripped 2 bases from V and 7 bases from J, with 15 bases between. CDR3 length: 13 residues. Germline V gene data show CDR1 as DFQATT and CDR2 as SNEGSKA (reference sequence).